These 23 T cell receptor beta chains were sequenced from one sample in a study of T cells in Graves' hyperthyroidism and ophthalmopathy. Regions amplified from RNA transcripts were the TCR beta CDR3 regions. Using the HTBI primer set, a first-round RT-PCR was run on the TCR CDR3. TCRdb ran MiXCR on the multiplex PCR reads and lists one entry per CDR3 protein. The profile shows hundreds of thousands of distinct CDR3 sequences, approximately 13% of them singletons. The sequencing input was blood. The receptors come from a woman under 30 with Graves' hyperthyroidism.

This clonotype was seen ten or more times. The chain recombines TRBV6-1 with TRBJ2-5, with D possibly being TRBD1 or TRBD2 (5 bases each). Trimming removed 9 bases from V and 1 base from J, with 18 bases in between. From germline, CDR1 is MNHNS and CDR2 SASEGT. CDR3 size: 15 residues. The CDR3 DNA follows: TGTGCCAGTAGAATCGAAAGGGGAGCCCAAGAGACCCAGTACTTC. Translated: CASRIERGAQETQYF.

The rearrangement links TRBV10-3 to TRBJ1-2, with D perhaps TRBD1 (6 bases). V lost 4 bases to trimming and J lost 7 bases, with 13 bases between them. The germline CDR1 and CDR2 sequences are ENHRY and SYGVKD. This CDR3 region has 13 residues. The CDR3 DNA sequence: TGTGCCATCAGTGGGGGGGCGGCCGGTGGCTACACCTTC. Amino acid sequence: CAISGGAAGGYTF.

This clonotype appeared many times. The chain employs TRBV20-1 and TRBJ2-5, with 7 nucleotides matching TRBD1. The CDR3 sequence is 13 residues long. The V gene's germline CDR1 is DFQATT and CDR2 SNEGSKA (reference sequence). The junction had 2 bases not matched to a gene; V was cut back by 2 bases and J by 2 bases. In nucleotides, the CDR3 is TGCAGTGCTAGAAGGGGGCAGCAAGAGACCCAGTACTTC. It specifies CSARRGQQETQYF.

The table lists this clonotype with many counts. The chain joins TRBV5-1 to TRBJ2-3; 11 nucleotides agree with TRBD1. V dropped 4 bases and J dropped 4; count of bases not matched to a gene: 8. CDR1 is SGHRS and CDR2 is YFSETQ in the germline V gene. The CDR3 sequence is 16 residues long. CDR3 sequence (DNA): TGCGCCAGCAGCGAGAGGACAGGGGGCGCCCCAGATACGCAGTATTTT. Translation gives CASSERTGGAPDTQYF.

This clonotype was seen many times. V is TRBV5-6 and J is TRBJ2-5, with a possible D match to TRBD1 (6 bases). Germline V gene data show CDR1 as SGHDT and CDR2 as YYEEEE. V lost 1 base and J 0 bases, leaving 13 bases between the germline ends. The CDR3 is 16 amino acids. DNA of the CDR3: TGTGCCAGCAGCTTGTCGGCAGGGGCCAACCAAGAGACCCAGTACTTC. Protein product: CASSLSAGANQETQYF.

This clonotype was observed many times. The chain recombines TRBV12-3 or TRBV12-4 with TRBJ1-6; 9 bases map to TRBD1. The trim removed 4 bases at V and 7 bases at J, leaving 2 bases unmatched. The CDR3 totals 14 residues. CDR3 in DNA: TGTGCCAGCAGTTGGGACAGGGACAATTCACCCCTCCACTTT. This codes for CASSWDRDNSPLHF.

This clonotype was found many times. J is TRBJ1-1 and V is TRBV6-1; D unresolved. Germline V gene data show CDR1 as MNHNS and CDR2 as SASEGT. The CDR3 runs 14 residues. V lost 5 bases, J lost 6 bases, and 16 bases lay in between. The CDR3: CASSYEGIGSEAFF. CDR3 DNA sequence: TGTGCCAGCAGTTATGAAGGGATTGGATCTGAAGCTTTCTTT.

This clonotype was counted ten times or more. The chain couples TRBV20-1 to TRBJ1-4, with TRBD1 as a possible D gene (6 bases). This CDR3 region has 19 residues. Germline V gives CDR1 DFQATT, CDR2 SNEGSKA (reference sequence). V was shortened by 5 bases and J by 10 bases, with 35 bases between the two germline ends. The CDR3 reads CSALGLGAVGKRLGGKLFF. The CDR3 DNA reads TGCAGTGCTCTCGGCTTGGGGGCAGTGGGGAAAAGGCTCGGGGGAAAACTGTTTTTT.

This clonotype was seen at least ten times. The V call is TRBV7-2, the J call TRBJ1-1; D perhaps matches TRBD1 (5 bases). This CDR3 contains 16 residues. CDR1 is SGHTA, CDR2 FQGNSA, per germline. V was clipped by 3 bases and J by 1 base, with 15 bases between them. CDR3 DNA sequence: TGTGCCAGCAGCTTTACCGGGGGGACCCCGAACACTGAAGCTTTCTTT. Encoded protein: CASSFTGGTPNTEAFF.

The table lists this clonotype with many counts. The chain joins TRBV3-1 to TRBJ1-4, with TRBD1 matching 9 bases. CDR3 length: 19 amino acids. Germline values: CDR1 LGHDT, CDR2 YNNKEL (reference sequence). Trimming at V came to 1 base and at J to 3 bases, leaving 12 bases not matched to a gene. The DNA of the CDR3 is TGTGCCAGCAGCCAAGTAACGCCTTGGACAGGGGTCGCTAATGAAAAACTGTTTTTT. Residues: CASSQVTPWTGVANEKLFF.

In its sample, this clonotype was seen many times. This sequence joins TRBV28 and TRBJ1-6, with D uncertain. The V end lost 8 bases, the J end lost 3 bases, and 11 bases lay between the germline ends. The CDR3 consists of 14 residues. Germline-derived CDR1 and CDR2 are MDHEN and SYDVKM. The CDR3 bases are TGTGCCAGCTCCGGTCCAATCTATAATTCACCCCTCCACTTT. It specifies CASSGPIYNSPLHF. Looking up the rest from reference TRBV28 and TRBJ1-6 gives the full variable domain: DVKVTQSSRYLVKRTGEKVFLECVQDMDHENMFWYRQDPGLGLRLIYFSYDVKMKEKGDIPEGYSVSREKKERFSLILESASTNQTSMYLCASSGPIYNSPLHFGNGTRLTVT.

This clonotype has a count of ten or more. CDR3 bases: TGTGCCAGCAGTTCGGGTGTTCTAAGATCACCCCTCCACTTT. Translating gives CASSSGVLRSPLHF. The rearrangement links TRBV27 to TRBJ1-6, with unresolved D. CDR1 MNHEY and CDR2 SMNVEV come from the germline V gene (reference sequence). The CDR3 is made up of 14 amino acids. The germline V and J ends were trimmed by 4 bases and 10 bases, with 14 bases remaining between them.

This clonotype showed up many times. J is TRBJ2-1 and V is TRBV6-1; D is possibly TRBD2 (6 bases). V gave up 5 bases and J gave up 0 bases, with 14 bases separating them. This CDR3 comprises 16 residues. Germline CDR1 is MNHNS and CDR2 is SASEGT. The CDR3 region has the DNA TGTGCCAGCAGTCCCGGGTTGGGGGGCTCCTACAATGAGCAGTTCTTC. As protein: CASSPGLGGSYNEQFF.

In its sample, this clonotype was seen many times. The chain carries TRBV11-1 and TRBJ2-1, with D unresolved. Trimming removed 8 bases at V and 5 bases at J, with 13 bases between. The CDR3 has 13 residues. Germline lookup yields CDR1 SGHAT and CDR2 FQDESV (reference sequence). Here the CDR3 reads CASSPPTHNEQFF. The CDR3 nucleotides read TGTGCCAGCTCCCCCCCGACACACAATGAGCAGTTCTTC. Together with reference TRBV11-1 and TRBJ2-1, the CDR3 gives the full variable domain: EAEVAQSPRYKITEKSQAVAFWCDPISGHATLYWYRQILGQGPELLVQFQDESVVDDSQLPKDRFSAERLKGVDSTLKIQPAELGDSAMYLCASSPPTHNEQFFGPGTRLTVL.

The chain is built from TRBV28 and TRBJ1-5; a weak D match, TRBD1 (5 bases). This CDR3 has 13 residues. From germline, CDR1 is MDHEN and CDR2 SYDVKM. With 3 bases removed from V and 7 bases from J, the gap between germline ends came to 10 bases. The CDR3 coding sequence is TGTGCCAGCAGTTTTGGGGGGATACAGCCCCAGCATTTT. Translated, it gives CASSFGGIQPQHF.

The rearrangement uses TRBV6-1 and TRBJ2-1; D may be TRBD1 (6 bases). Deletions cut 5 bases from V and 6 bases from J, with 14 bases between. Germline loops: CDR1 MNHNS, CDR2 SASEGT. The CDR3 totals 14 residues. The CDR3 DNA reads TGTGCCAGCAGTACCGGATCACAGGGCAATGAGCAGTTCTTC. Translation gives CASSTGSQGNEQFF.

This clonotype was detected many times. The chain joins TRBV29-1 to TRBJ2-7; TRBD2 matches at 7 bases. The ends lost 7 bases at V and 4 bases at J; junction bases unmatched: 10. The CDR3 is 13 residues long. Germline loops: CDR1 SQVTM, CDR2 ANQGSEA. CDR3 nucleotide sequence: TGCAGCGCATTGACTAGCAGTACTTACGAGCAGTACTTC. It encodes CSALTSSTYEQYF.

This clonotype was seen many times. The V gene is TRBV15, the J gene TRBJ1-5; no definite D call. Germline values: CDR1 LNHNV, CDR2 YYDKDF (reference sequence). The germline V and J ends were trimmed by 0 bases and 2 bases, with 11 bases remaining between them. The CDR3 covers 16 residues. CDR3 loop: CATSRDGRTGNQPQHF. The CDR3 DNA is TGTGCCACCAGCAGAGATGGACGGACGGGCAATCAGCCCCAGCATTTT.

This clonotype showed up many times. CDR3 loop: CASSLQGDGTEAFF. Here the CDR3 DNA reads TGTGCCAGCAGCTTACAGGGGGATGGCACTGAAGCTTTCTTT. V gene TRBV11-2 combines with J gene TRBJ1-1; 7 bases line up with TRBD1. CDR3 length equals 14 residues. Unmatched junction bases numbered 4, after V lost 2 bases and J lost 4 bases. Germline CDR1 reads SGHAT; CDR2 reads FQNNGV.

This clonotype was seen at least ten times. The rearrangement uses TRBV12-3 or TRBV12-4 and TRBJ1-5; D is perhaps TRBD1 (6 bases). The CDR3 is 17 residues long. V lost 7 bases and J 3 bases, leaving 22 bases between the germline ends. CDR3 amino acids: CASTPNPYRDPNQPQHF. The CDR3 coding sequence is TGTGCCAGCACCCCGAACCCCTACAGGGACCCCAATCAGCCCCAGCATTTT.

There are a few counts of this clonotype. The V and J genes are TRBV18 and TRBJ2-5, with 9 bases matching TRBD2. CDR1 KGHSH and CDR2 LQKENI come from the germline V gene. The V gene end was trimmed by 1 base and the J gene end by 1 base; junction bases not matched to a gene: 4. The CDR3 is 16 amino acids. CDR3: CASSPLWREGQETQYF. The CDR3 nucleotides read TGTGCCAGCTCACCACTTTGGCGGGAGGGCCAAGAGACCCAGTACTTC.

This clonotype occurred a few times. The chain links TRBV4-1 to TRBJ1-3; tentatively, D is TRBD1 (5 bases). V was clipped by 0 bases and J by 1 base, with 7 bases between them. The CDR3 runs to 15 residues. Germline loops: CDR1 MGHRA, CDR2 YSYEKL. CDR3 nucleotides: TGCGCCAGCAGCCAAGACAGGGCGTCTGGAAACACCATATATTTT. The encoded protein is CASSQDRASGNTIYF.

This clonotype has a count of ten or more. The chain has TRBV6-4 and TRBJ2-5; TRBD2 matches 9 bases. CDR3 length equals 16 residues. V trimming: 2 bases; J trimming: 2 bases; junction bases outside the gene matches: 6. CDR1 and CDR2 (germline): MRHNA, SNTAGT. CDR3 loop: CASSDVGLATQETQYF. As DNA, the CDR3 is TGTGCCAGCAGTGACGTCGGACTAGCGACGCAAGAGACCCAGTACTTC.